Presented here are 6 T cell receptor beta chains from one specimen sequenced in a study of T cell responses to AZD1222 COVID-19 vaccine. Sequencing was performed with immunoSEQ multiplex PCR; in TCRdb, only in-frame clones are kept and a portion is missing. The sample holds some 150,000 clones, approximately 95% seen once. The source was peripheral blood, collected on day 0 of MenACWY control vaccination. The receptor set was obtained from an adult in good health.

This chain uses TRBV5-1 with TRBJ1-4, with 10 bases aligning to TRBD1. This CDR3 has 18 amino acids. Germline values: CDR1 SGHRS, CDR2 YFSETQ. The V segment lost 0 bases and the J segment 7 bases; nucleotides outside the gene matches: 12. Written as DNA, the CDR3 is TGCGCCAGCAGCTTGGCCAGGGACAGGGGCGACCTGGGTGAAAAACTGTTTTTT. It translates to CASSLARDRGDLGEKLFF.

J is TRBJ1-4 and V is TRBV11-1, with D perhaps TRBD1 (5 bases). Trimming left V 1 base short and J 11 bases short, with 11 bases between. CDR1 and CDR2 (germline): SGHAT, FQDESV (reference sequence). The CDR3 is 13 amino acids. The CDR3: CASSLEVWGKLFF. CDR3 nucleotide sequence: TGTGCCAGCAGCTTAGAGGTTTGGGGGAAACTGTTTTTT.

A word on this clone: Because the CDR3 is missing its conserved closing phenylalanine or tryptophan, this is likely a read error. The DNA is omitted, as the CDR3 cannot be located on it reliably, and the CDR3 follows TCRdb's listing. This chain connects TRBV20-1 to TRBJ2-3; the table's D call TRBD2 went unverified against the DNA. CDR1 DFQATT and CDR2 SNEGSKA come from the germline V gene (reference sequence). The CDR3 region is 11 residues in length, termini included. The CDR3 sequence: CSAPRLAGGPL.

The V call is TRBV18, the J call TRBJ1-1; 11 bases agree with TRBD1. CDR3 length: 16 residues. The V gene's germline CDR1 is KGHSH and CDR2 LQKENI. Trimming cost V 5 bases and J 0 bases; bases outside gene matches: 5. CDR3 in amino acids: CASSRGQGGLNTEAFF. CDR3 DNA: TGTGCCAGCTCAAGGGGACAGGGGGGACTGAACACTGAAGCTTTCTTT. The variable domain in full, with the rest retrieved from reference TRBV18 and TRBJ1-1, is NAGVMQNPRHLVRRRGQEARLRCSPMKGHSHVYWYRQLPEEGLKFMVYLQKENIIDESGMPKERFSAEFPKEGPSILRIQQVVRGDSAAYFCASSRGQGGLNTEAFFGQGTRLTVV.

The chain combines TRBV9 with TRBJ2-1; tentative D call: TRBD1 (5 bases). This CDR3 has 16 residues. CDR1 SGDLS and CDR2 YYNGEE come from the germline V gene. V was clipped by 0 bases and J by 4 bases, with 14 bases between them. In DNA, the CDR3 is TGTGCCAGCAGCGTAGGAGTAGGGGCTAGGTACAATGAGCAGTTCTTC. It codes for CASSVGVGARYNEQFF.

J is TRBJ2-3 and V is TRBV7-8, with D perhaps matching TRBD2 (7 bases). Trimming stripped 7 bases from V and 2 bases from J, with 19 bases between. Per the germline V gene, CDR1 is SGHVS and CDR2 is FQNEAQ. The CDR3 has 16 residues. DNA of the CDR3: TGTGCCAGCAACCCCATGAGGGGGGGTAACACAGATACGCAGTATTTT. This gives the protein CASNPMRGGNTDTQYF.